This is a list of T cell receptor beta chains from one sample in a study of shared clonotypes between healthy human individuals. Sequenced by immunoSEQ multiplex PCR; TCRdb stores in-frame clones only, minus some. The sample yields some 2,100,000 clones, approximately 94% seen once. Sequenced: naive CD4+ T cells sorted from blood. These receptors originate from a young man in good health. The CDR3 runs from the conserved cysteine through the conserved F or W. The order of the fields is V gene, clone size, J gene, D gene, CDR3 DNA, CDR3 protein. The D gene is left open where the match is weak. Only some rows state a clone size, as once, few, many or a class for expanded clones.

>TRBV2|once|TRBJ2-1|TRBD1
TGTGCCAGCATGGGCAGTGGGGGACAGGGTGGATACAATGAGCAGTTCTTC
CASMGSGGQGGYNEQFF
>TRBV11-2|NA|TRBJ1-3|NA
TGTGCCAGCAGCTTAGAGCATTTGGGCAGAGGGATATATTTT
CASSLEHLGRGIYF
>TRBV9|NA|TRBJ1-2|NA
TGTGCCAGCAGCGTAGGGAATGACGCTAACTATGGCTACACCTTC
CASSVGNDANYGYTF
>TRBV30|NA|TRBJ1-6|NA
TGTGCCTGGCAACAGGGAAAGGGGAATTCACCCCTCCACTTT
CAWQQGKGNSPLHF
>TRBV10-3|NA|TRBJ2-1|NA
TGTGCCATCAGTGACTCTGGGGCAGGGCAGTTCTTC
CAISDSGAGQFF
>TRBV19|NA|TRBJ2-7|TRBD1
TGTGCCAGTAGACCTGGGACAGGGGGCTACGAGCAGTACTTC
CASRPGTGGYEQYF
>TRBV5-4|NA|TRBJ2-7|TRBD1
TGTGCCAGCAGCTTCTTAGGACAGGGTTCGCACGAGCAGTACTTC
CASSFLGQGSHEQYF
>TRBV28|NA|TRBJ2-3|TRBD2
TGTGCCAGCAGTTTAGAGCGGGAATATACGCAGTATTTT
CASSLEREYTQYF
>TRBV6-1|NA|TRBJ2-7|TRBD2
TGCTCGGCCCGGCTAGCGGGCGCCGAGCAGTACTTC
CSARLAGAEQYF
>TRBV6-5|NA|TRBJ2-4|TRBD1
TGTGCCAGCAGCCCCTCTGGGGACAGTGTCGTTCAGTACTTC
CASSPSGDSVVQYF
>TRBV4-1|NA|TRBJ2-1|NA
TGCGCCAGCAGCCAAGCTCCCCGGAGGACCTCCTACAATGAGCAGTTCTTC
CASSQAPRRTSYNEQFF
>TRBV6-6|NA|TRBJ2-2|TRBD1
TGTGCCAGCAGCGACAGGGCCTACACCGGGGAGCTGTTTTTT
CASSDRAYTGELFF
>TRBV19|NA|TRBJ1-4|NA
TGTGCCAGTAGTCTCCAGGGTGATGAAAAACTGTTTTTT
CASSLQGDEKLFF
>TRBV7-2|NA|TRBJ1-4|TRBD1
TGTGCCAGCAGCTTAGGGACAGGGCGCGGTGAAAAACTGTTTTTT
CASSLGTGRGEKLFF
>TRBV27|NA|TRBJ2-3|NA
TGTGCCAGCAGGACAAAGCCTAGCACAGATACGCAGTATTTT
CASRTKPSTDTQYF
>TRBV2|NA|TRBJ2-2|NA
TGTGCCAGCACGGGCAGGAGCACCGGGGAGCTGTTTTTT
CASTGRSTGELFF
>TRBV18|once|TRBJ1-4|NA
TGTGCCAGCTCACCCGGGGCTACCCTTAATGAAAAACTGTTTTTT
CASSPGATLNEKLFF
>TRBV27|NA|TRBJ1-4|NA
TGTGCCAGCACCTTAGTCGGCGGCTTGGAAGCGGCAACTAATGAAAAACTGTTTTTT
CASTLVGGLEAATNEKLFF
>TRBV10-3|NA|TRBJ2-7|TRBD1
TGTGCCATCAGTGGAGGGGGCGACGAGCAGTACTTC
CAISGGGDEQYF
>TRBV9|NA|TRBJ1-1|NA
TGTGCCAGCAGCGCGGGACTTAAGAACACTGAAGCTTTCTTT
CASSAGLKNTEAFF
>TRBV25-1|NA|TRBJ2-3|TRBD2
TGTGCCAGCAGTGAACTAGCGGGGAAGAAAGATACGCAGTATTTT
CASSELAGKKDTQYF
>TRBV5-4|NA|TRBJ2-5|NA
TGTGCCAGCAGCTTGGATGGGGAGACCCAGTACTTC
CASSLDGETQYF
>TRBV7-9|once|TRBJ2-5|NA
TGTGCCGTCCACCAAGAGACCCAGTACTTC
CAVHQETQYF
>TRBV19|once|TRBJ2-5|NA
TGTGCCAGTAGTGGAACCGGGACGATCCACCGAGAGACCCAGTACTTC
CASSGTGTIHRETQYF
>TRBV5-6|NA|TRBJ1-1|NA
TGTGCCAGCTTTGCGGGGGCTGAAGCTTTCTTT
CASFAGAEAFF
>TRBV27|NA|TRBJ2-5|NA
TGTGCCAGCAGTTTAAGTGGTTCCGAGACCCAGTACTTC
CASSLSGSETQYF
>TRBV30|NA|TRBJ1-6|TRBD1
TGTGCCTGGACCGGGACAGGGGGCTCGACCCTCCACTTT
CAWTGTGGSTLHF
>TRBV2|NA|TRBJ1-1|NA
TGTGCCAGCAGTTCTGAAGGGGGATTCGGCACTGAAGCTTTCTTT
CASSSEGGFGTEAFF
>TRBV18|once|TRBJ2-7|TRBD1
TGTGCCAGCTCACCACCCCCCCGGGACAGGGATTCCTACGAGCAGTACTTC
CASSPPPRDRDSYEQYF